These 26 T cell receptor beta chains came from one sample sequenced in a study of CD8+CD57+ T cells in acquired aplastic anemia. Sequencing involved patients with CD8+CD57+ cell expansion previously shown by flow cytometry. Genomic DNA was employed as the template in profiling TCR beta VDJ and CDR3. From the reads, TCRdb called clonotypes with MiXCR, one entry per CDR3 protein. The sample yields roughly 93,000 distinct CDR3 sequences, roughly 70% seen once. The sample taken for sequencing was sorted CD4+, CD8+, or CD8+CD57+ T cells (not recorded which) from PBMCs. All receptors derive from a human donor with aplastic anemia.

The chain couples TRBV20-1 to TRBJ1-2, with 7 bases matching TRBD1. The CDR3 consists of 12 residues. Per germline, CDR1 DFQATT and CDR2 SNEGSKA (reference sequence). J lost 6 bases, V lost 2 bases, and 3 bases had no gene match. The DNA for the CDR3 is TGCAGTGCTAGACAGGGGGAGCATGGCTACACCTTC. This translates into CSARQGEHGYTF.

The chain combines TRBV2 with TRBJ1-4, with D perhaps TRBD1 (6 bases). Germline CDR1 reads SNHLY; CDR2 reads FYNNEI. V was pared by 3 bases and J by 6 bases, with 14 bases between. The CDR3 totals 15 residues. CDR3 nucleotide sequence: TGTGCCAGCAGTGACAGGGGCGTCGGAGATGAAAAACTGTTTTTT. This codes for CASSDRGVGDEKLFF.

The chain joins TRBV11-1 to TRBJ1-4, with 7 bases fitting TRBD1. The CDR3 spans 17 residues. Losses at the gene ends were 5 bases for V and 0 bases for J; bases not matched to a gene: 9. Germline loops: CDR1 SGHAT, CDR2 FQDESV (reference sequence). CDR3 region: CASSPFGQVATNEKLFF. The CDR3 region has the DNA TGTGCCAGCAGCCCCTTCGGACAGGTTGCAACTAATGAAAAACTGTTTTTT. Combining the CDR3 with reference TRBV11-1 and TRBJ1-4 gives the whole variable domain EAEVAQSPRYKITEKSQAVAFWCDPISGHATLYWYRQILGQGPELLVQFQDESVVDDSQLPKDRFSAERLKGVDSTLKIQPAELGDSAMYLCASSPFGQVATNEKLFFGSGTQLSVL.

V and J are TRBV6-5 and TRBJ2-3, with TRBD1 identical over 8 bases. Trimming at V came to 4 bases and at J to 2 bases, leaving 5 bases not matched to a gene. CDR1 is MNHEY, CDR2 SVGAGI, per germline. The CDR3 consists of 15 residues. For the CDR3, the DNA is TGTGCCAGCAGTTTGGGGACAGGTAACACAGATACGCAGTATTTT. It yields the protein CASSLGTGNTDTQYF.

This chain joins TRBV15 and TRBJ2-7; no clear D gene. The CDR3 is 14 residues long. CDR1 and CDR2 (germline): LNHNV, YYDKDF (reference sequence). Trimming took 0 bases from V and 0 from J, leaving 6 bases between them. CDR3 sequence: CATSRDTHSYEQYF. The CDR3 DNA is TGTGCCACCAGCAGAGACACACACTCCTACGAGCAGTACTTC. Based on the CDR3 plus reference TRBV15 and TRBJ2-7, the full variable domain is DAMVIQNPRYQVTQFGKPVTLSCSQTLNHNVMYWYQQKSSQAPKLLFHYYDKDFNNEADTPDNFQSRRPNTSFCFLDIRSPGLGDTAMYLCATSRDTHSYEQYFGPGTRLTVT.

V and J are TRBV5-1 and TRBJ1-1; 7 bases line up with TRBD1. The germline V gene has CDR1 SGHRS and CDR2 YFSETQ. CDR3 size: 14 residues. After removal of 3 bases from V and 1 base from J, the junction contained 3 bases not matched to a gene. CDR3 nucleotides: TGCGCCAGCAGCTCGGGACAGCCGAACACTGAAGCTTTCTTT. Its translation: CASSSGQPNTEAFF. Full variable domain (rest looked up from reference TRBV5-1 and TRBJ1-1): KAGVTQTPRYLIKTRGQQVTLSCSPISGHRSVSWYQQTPGQGLQFLFEYFSETQRNKGNFPGRFSGRQFSNSRSEMNVSTLELGDSALYLCASSSGQPNTEAFFGQGTRLTVV.

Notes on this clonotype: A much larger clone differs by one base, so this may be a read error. The CDR3 DNA reads TGTGCCATCAGTGAGGCCAGGGAACGGATCACTGAAGTTTTCTTT. Its translation is CAISEARERITEVFF. The V call is TRBV10-3, the J call TRBJ1-1, with D maybe TRBD1 (5 bases). The CDR3 runs to 15 residues. Per germline, CDR1 ENHRY and CDR2 SYGVKD.

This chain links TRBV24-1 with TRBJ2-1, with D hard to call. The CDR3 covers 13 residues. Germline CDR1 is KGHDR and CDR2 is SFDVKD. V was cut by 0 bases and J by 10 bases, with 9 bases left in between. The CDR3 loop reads CATSDLPKGEQFF. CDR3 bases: TGTGCCACCAGTGATTTGCCAAAGGGCGAGCAGTTCTTC.

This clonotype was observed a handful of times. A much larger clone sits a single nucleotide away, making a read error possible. CDR3 protein: CASSRLAGERNGQFF. CDR3 nucleotides: TGCGCCAGCAGCCGGCTAGCGGGGGAGCGGAATGGGCAGTTCTTC. The chain joins TRBV4-1 to TRBJ2-1; 10 bases map to TRBD2. Germline values: CDR1 MGHRA, CDR2 YSYEKL. This CDR3 is 15 amino acids long.

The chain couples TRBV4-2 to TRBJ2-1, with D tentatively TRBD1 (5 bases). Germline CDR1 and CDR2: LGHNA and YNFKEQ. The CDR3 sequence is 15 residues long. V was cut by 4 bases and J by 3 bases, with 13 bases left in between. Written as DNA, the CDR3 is TGTGCCAGCAGCCCTGGGTTGGGGCACTACAATGAGCAGTTCTTC. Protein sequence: CASSPGLGHYNEQFF.

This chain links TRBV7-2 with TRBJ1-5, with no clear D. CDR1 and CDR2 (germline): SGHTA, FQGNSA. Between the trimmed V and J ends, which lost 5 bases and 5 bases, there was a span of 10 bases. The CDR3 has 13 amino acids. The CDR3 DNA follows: TGTGCCAGCAGCCTGCGAACCCATCAGCCCCAGCATTTT. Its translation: CASSLRTHQPQHF.

DNA of the CDR3: TGTGCCAGCAGCATAGGAGGGGGCCCCACCTACGAGCAGTACTTC. Encoded protein: CASSIGGGPTYEQYF. The gene calls are TRBV9 and TRBJ2-7; D is possibly TRBD1 (7 bases). The CDR3 consists of 15 residues. Germline V gene sequence: CDR1 SGDLS, CDR2 YYNGEE. V was trimmed by 4 bases and J by 2 bases, leaving 16 bases between them.

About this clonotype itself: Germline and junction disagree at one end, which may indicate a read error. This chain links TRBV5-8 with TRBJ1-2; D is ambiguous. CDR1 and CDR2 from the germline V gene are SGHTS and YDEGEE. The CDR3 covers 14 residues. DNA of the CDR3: TGTGCCAGGAGCTCCCCCCTATCGAGTAGTGGCTACACCTTC. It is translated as CARSSPLSSSGYTF.

The DNA for the CDR3 is TGTGCCAGCAGCTCGCCCCGCGCCAGGGGTATCTCCTACGAGCAGTACTTC. The encoded protein is CASSSPRARGISYEQYF. The chain couples TRBV5-6 to TRBJ2-7, with a possible D match to TRBD1 (6 bases). There are 17 residues in the CDR3. V was shortened by 3 bases and J by 0 bases, with 19 bases between the two germline ends. Per germline, CDR1 SGHDT and CDR2 YYEEEE.

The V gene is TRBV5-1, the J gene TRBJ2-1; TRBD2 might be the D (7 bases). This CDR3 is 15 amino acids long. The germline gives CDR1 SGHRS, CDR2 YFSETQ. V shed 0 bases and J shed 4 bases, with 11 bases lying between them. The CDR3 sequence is CASSLEQGGYNEQFF. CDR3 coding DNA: TGCGCCAGCAGCTTGGAACAGGGAGGGTACAATGAGCAGTTCTTC. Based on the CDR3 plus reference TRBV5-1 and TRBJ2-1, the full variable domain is KAGVTQTPRYLIKTRGQQVTLSCSPISGHRSVSWYQQTPGQGLQFLFEYFSETQRNKGNFPGRFSGRQFSNSRSEMNVSTLELGDSALYLCASSLEQGGYNEQFFGPGTRLTVL.

The CDR3 DNA reads as TGTGCCAGCAGCTTAGCGCATAGGACTAGCACAGATACGCAGTATTTT. This encodes CASSLAHRTSTDTQYF. The rearrangement joins TRBV7-6 to TRBJ2-3; TRBD2 might be the D (5 bases). This CDR3 has 16 amino acids. V was cut by 0 bases and J by 0 bases, with 10 bases left in between. The V gene's germline CDR1 is SGHVS and CDR2 FNYEAQ.

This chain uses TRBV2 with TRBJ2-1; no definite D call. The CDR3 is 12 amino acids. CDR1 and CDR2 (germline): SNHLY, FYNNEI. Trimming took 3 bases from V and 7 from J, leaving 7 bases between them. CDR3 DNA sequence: TGTGCCAGCAGTGACTCAGTAAATGAGCAGTTCTTC. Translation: CASSDSVNEQFF.

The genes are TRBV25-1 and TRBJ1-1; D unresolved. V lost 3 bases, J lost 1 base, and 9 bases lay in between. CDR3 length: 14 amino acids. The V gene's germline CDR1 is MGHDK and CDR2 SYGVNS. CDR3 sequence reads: CASSETRGNTEAFF. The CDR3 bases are TGTGCCAGCAGTGAGACGCGAGGGAACACTGAAGCTTTCTTT. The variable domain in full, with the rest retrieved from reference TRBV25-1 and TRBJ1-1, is EADIYQTPRYLVIGTGKKITLECSQTMGHDKMYWYQQDPGMELHLIHYSYGVNSTEKGDLSSESTVSRIRTEHFPLTLESARPSHTSQYLCASSETRGNTEAFFGQGTRLTVV.

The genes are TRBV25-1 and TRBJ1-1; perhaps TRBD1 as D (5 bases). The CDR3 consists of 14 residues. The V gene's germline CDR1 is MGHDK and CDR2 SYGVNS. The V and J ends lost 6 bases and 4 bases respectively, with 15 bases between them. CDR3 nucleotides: TGTGCCAGCAGCGTGGGGAGGGGAGTCACTGAAGCTTTCTTT. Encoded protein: CASSVGRGVTEAFF.

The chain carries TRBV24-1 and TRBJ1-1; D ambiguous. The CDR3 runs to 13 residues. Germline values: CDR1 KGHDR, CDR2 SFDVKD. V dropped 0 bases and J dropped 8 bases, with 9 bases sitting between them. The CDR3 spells CATSDLSREEAFF. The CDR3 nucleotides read TGTGCCACCAGTGATTTGTCGCGGGAGGAAGCTTTCTTT.

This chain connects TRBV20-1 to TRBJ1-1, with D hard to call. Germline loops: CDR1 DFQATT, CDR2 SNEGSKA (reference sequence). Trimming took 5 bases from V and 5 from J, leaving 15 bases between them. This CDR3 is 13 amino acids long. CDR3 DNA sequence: TGCAGTGCTCAAAAGGACCCCATGACTGAAGCTTTCTTT. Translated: CSAQKDPMTEAFF.

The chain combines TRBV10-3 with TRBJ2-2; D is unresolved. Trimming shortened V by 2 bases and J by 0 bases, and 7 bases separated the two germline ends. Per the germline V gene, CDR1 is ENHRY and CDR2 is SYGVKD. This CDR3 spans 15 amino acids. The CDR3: CAISERSPNTGELFF. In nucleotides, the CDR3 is TGTGCCATCAGTGAGCGTAGTCCGAACACCGGGGAGCTGTTTTTT.

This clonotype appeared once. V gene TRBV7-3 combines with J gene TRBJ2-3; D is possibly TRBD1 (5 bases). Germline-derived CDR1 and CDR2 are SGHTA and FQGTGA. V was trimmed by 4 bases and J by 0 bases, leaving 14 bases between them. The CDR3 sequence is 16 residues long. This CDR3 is CASSSEGVTSTDTQYF. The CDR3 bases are TGTGCCAGCAGCTCCGAAGGGGTAACTAGCACAGATACGCAGTATTTT.

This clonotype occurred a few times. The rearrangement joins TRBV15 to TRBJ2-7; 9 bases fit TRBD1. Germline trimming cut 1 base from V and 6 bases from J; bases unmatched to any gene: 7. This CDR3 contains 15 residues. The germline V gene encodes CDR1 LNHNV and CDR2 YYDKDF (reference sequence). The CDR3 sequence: CATSRVRTGAAEQYF. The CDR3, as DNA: TGTGCCACCAGCAGAGTTCGGACAGGGGCAGCCGAGCAGTACTTC.

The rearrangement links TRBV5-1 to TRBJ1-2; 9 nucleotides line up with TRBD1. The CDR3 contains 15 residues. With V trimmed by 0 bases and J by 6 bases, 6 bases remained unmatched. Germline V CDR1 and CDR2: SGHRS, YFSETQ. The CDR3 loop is CASSLAGTGFHGYTF. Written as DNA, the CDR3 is TGCGCCAGCAGCTTGGCCGGGACAGGGTTCCATGGCTACACCTTC.

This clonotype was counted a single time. The chain's CDR3 is CASSPTSGQGAEGYTF. CDR3 DNA: TGTGCCAGCAGCCCGACCTCGGGACAGGGGGCAGAGGGCTACACCTTC. The V and J genes are TRBV4-2 and TRBJ1-2; 12 nucleotides align to TRBD1. In germline, CDR1 is LGHNA, CDR2 YNFKEQ. CDR3 size: 16 residues. With V trimmed by 4 bases and J by 8 bases, 11 bases remained unmatched.